This TCR beta chain is drawn from a study of blood T cell repertoires in COVID-19 (dated by TCRdb to the early 2020s). With respect to the entire study: Samples covering the acute and convalescent phases of COVID-19 were provided by collaborators in the United States, Italy and Spain. The prospective study material was composed of cDNA or gDNA derived from T cells, B-cell-depleted T cells, or PBMCs. Deeply sampled blood TCRbeta repertoires from subjects exposed to, actively infected with, or recovered from COVID-19 were included in the dataset. The repertoires were released in a freely available public database intended as a resource for research on the immune response to SARS-CoV-2. The samples were drawn from the first 160 participants of the ongoing ImmuneRACE study and from 1,254 subjects provided by 6 global collaborators. A de-identified subject ID, COVID-19 status, age in years and sex were almost always included in the sample metadata. Where available, HLA class I and class II types were taken from metadata supplied by the sample provider and were not determined by assay-based typing.

This clone was observed once. Its antigen is unknown. No base-level quality is on record; no much larger clone is a single base apart. Summary of the overall study and its limitations: Clinical and demographic metadata were provided uncurated, with the amount varying by source and participant.

One collaborating source in Seattle enrolled patients during active infection and followed them longitudinally through the course of disease. The collaborating institutions used their own protocols to collect whole blood in K2EDTA tubes. For TCRbeta analysis, collaborators shipped samples in one of three forms: frozen whole blood, isolated PBMCs, or DNA extracted from either of those sample types. The immunoSEQ Assay, a bias-controlled multiplex PCR, was used to amplify TCRbeta CDR3 regions from genomic DNA. The original methods were these. Nucleated cell counts per sample were estimated from amplification of reference gene primers within the assay. Sequence reads were collapsed and filtered to measure the absolute abundance of every unique TCRbeta CDR3 rearrangement. Productive Simpson clonality was computed per sample as the square root of Simpson's diversity index over productive rearrangements. TCRdb mirrors the immuneACCESS table, restricted to in-frame sequences. Some clones are absent from its copies; in checked studies, under half trace to an unresolved V gene, and the reason for the others is unknown. The DNA was the basis for D and trimming; V, J and clone size are from that table. The sample has around 310,000 clones on record, around 89% of them singletons. The ten largest make up 0.95% to 1.3% of the sample.

The receptor comes from a middle-aged woman with COVID-19, enrolled during active disease. What was sequenced was peripheral blood.

The CDR3 sequence is CASSVGGTPNYGYTF. The DNA sequence follows: TGTGCCAGCAGCGTAGGGGGGACACCTAACTATGGCTACACCTTC. In this chain, TRBV9 is recombined with TRBJ1-2; TRBD1 might be the D gene, on 6 matching bases. The cysteine opens and the phenylalanine closes a CDR3 of 15 amino acids. This entry keeps only the CDR3 DNA: 45 bases, framed from base 1. V lost 0 bases and J lost 0 bases; the stretch between them is 9 bases long. CDR1 SGDLS and CDR2 YYNGEE are derived from the germline V gene.